This T cell receptor beta chain was documented in a study of T cells in Graves' hyperthyroidism and ophthalmopathy. In the study overall: Upon initial diagnosis and before any treatment, peripheral blood was collected.

Amplification targeted TCR beta CDR3 regions from RNA transcripts. First-round RT-PCR with HTBI primers amplified the TCR CDR3 region. TCRdb recomputed calls from the multiplex PCR reads with MiXCR, one row per CDR3 protein. Among more than 300,000 distinct CDR3 sequences listed, roughly 15% were seen once. Germline V lookup: CDR1 LGHDT, CDR2 YNNKEL (reference sequence). Trimming left V 6 bases short and J 0 bases short, with 8 bases between. CDR3 length equals 13 residues. The table lists this clonotype with many counts. The rearrangement uses TRBV3-1 and TRBJ1-1, with unresolved D. Sample: blood. The clonotype was recovered from a woman aged 25 to 39 with Graves' ophthalmopathy. This CDR3 reads CASRQNLNTEAFF. CDR3 sequence (DNA): TGTGCCAGCAGGCAGAATCTGAACACTGAAGCTTTCTTT.